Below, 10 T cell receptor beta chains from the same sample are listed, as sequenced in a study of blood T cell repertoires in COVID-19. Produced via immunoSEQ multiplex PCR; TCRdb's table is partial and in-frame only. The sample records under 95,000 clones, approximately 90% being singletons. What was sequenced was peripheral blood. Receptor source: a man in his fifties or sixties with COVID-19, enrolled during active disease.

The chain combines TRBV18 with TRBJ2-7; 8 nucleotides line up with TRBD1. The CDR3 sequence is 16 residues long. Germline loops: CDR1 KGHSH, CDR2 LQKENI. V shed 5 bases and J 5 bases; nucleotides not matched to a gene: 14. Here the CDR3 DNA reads TGTGCCAGCTCATCCCGGACAGGGTCAACGAGCGACGAGCAGTACTTC. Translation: CASSSRTGSTSDEQYF.

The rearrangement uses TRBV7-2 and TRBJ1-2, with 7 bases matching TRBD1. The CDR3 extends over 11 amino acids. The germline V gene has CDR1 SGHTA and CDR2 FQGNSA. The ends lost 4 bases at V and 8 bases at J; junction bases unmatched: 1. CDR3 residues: CASSSTGGYTF. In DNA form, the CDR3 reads TGTGCCAGCAGCTCGACAGGGGGCTACACCTTC. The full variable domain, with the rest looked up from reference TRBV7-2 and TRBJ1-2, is GAGVSQSPSNKVTEKGKDVELRCDPISGHTALYWYRQSLGQGLEFLIYFQGNSAPDKSGLPSDRFSAERTGGSVSTLTIQRTQQEDSAVYLCASSSTGGYTFGSGTRLTVV.

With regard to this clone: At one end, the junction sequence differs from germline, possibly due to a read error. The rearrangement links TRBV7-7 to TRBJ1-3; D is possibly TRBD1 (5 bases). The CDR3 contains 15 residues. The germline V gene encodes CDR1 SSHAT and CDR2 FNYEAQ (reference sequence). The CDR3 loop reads CASSLDAGPGNTIYF. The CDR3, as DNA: TGTGCTAGCAGCTTAGATGCAGGGCCTGGAAACACCATATATTTT.

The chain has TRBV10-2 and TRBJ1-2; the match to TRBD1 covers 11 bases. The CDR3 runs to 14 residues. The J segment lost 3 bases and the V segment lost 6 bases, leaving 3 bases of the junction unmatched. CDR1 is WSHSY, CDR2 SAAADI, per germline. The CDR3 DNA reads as TGCGCCAGCAGGGGACAGGGGGGTGACTATGGCTACACCTTC. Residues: CASRGQGGDYGYTF.

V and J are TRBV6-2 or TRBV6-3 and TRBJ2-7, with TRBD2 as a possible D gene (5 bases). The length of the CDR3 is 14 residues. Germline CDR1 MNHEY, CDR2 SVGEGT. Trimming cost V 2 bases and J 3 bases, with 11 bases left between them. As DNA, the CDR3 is TGTGCCAGCAGTTACGGTGAGACTATCTACGAGCAGTACGTC. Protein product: CASSYGETIYEQYV.

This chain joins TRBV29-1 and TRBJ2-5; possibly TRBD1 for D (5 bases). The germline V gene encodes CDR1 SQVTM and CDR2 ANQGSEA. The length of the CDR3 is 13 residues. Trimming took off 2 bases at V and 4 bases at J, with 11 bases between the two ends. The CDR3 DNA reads TGCAGCGTTGAACAGGGTAGGGGAGAGACCCAGTACTTC. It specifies CSVEQGRGETQYF.

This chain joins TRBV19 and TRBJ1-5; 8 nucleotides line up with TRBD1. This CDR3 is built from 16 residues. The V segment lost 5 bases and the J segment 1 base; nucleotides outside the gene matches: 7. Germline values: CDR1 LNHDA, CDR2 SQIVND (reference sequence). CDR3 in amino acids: CASSLTGGGSNQPQHF. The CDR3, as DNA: TGTGCCAGTAGTCTCACAGGGGGAGGAAGCAATCAGCCCCAGCATTTT.

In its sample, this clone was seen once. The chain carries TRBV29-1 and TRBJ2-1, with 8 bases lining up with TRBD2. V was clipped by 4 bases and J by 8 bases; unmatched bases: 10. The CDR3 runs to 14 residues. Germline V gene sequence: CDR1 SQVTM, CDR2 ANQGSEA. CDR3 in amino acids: CSVASGSVDDEQFF. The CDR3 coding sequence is TGCAGCGTTGCCAGCGGGAGTGTCGACGATGAGCAGTTCTTC.

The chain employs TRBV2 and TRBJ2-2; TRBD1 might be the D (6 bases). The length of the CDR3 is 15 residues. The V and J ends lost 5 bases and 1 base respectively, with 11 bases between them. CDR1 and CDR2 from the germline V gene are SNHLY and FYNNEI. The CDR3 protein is CASSNPGQNTGELFF. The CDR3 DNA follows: TGTGCCAGCAGTAACCCGGGACAGAACACCGGGGAGCTGTTTTTT.

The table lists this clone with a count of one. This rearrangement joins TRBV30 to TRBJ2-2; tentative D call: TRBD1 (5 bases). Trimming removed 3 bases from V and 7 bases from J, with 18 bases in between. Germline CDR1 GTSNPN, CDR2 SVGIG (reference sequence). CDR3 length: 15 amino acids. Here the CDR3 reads CAWRPRSRVSGELFF. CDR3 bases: TGTGCCTGGAGGCCCCGCTCCAGGGTTAGCGGGGAGCTGTTTTTT.